These T cell receptor beta chains were read from a single sample in a study of CD4 T cells in relation to SARS-CoV-2 and coronaviruses. Produced via immunoSEQ multiplex PCR; TCRdb's table is partial and in-frame only. The data show approximately 70,000 clones, approximately 95% seen once. Sequenced material: naive CD4+ T cells from PBMCs. The origin of the receptors is a human donor in good health. Both conserved end residues are part of each CDR3. The D gene is left open where the match is weak. Size is omitted from some rows. Given values are once, few, many or a class for expanded clones.

D gene	clone size	J gene	V gene	CDR3 protein	CDR3 DNA
TRBD1	.	TRBJ1-3	TRBV9	CASSVVGTGDLLSGNTIYF	TGTGCCAGCAGCGTAGTGGGGACAGGGGACCTCCTCTCTGGAAACACCATATATTTT
.	.	TRBJ2-3	TRBV5-1	CASSLGGNTDTQYF	TGCGCCAGCAGCTTGGGTGGAAACACAGATACGCAGTATTTT
TRBD2	.	TRBJ2-1	TRBV18	CASSAPRGLAGGLNEQFF	TGTGCCAGCTCAGCCCCCCGGGGGCTGGCGGGAGGGTTAAATGAGCAGTTCTTC
TRBD1	.	TRBJ1-2	TRBV3-1/TRBV3-2	CASSQGDRGYGYTF	TGTGCCAGCAGCCAGGGGGACAGGGGCTATGGCTACACCTTC
.	.	TRBJ2-7	TRBV27	CASSPRRVLYEQYF	TGTGCCAGCAGTCCTCGACGGGTTCTCTACGAGCAGTACTTC
.	.	TRBJ2-5	TRBV19	CASSLGREETQYF	TGTGCCAGTAGCTTAGGCAGGGAAGAGACCCAGTACTTC
TRBD1	.	TRBJ2-1	TRBV27	CASSLKVSGTGFYEQFF	TGTGCCAGCAGTTTAAAAGTCTCCGGGACAGGGTTTTATGAGCAGTTCTTC
.	once	TRBJ1-2	TRBV27	CASSFWGEGYGYTF	TGTGCCAGCAGTTTTTGGGGAGAGGGGTATGGCTACACCTTC
.	.	TRBJ1-6	TRBV3-1/TRBV3-2	CASSQDQGRVSPLHF	TGTGCCAGCAGCCAAGATCAGGGGCGGGTTTCACCCCTCCACTTT
TRBD2	.	TRBJ2-7	TRBV14	CASSIISRGLAAHEQYF	TGTGCCAGCAGCATAATTTCTAGGGGACTAGCTGCCCACGAGCAGTACTTC
.	.	TRBJ2-3	TRBV11-3	CASSLGGADTQYF	TGTGCCAGCAGCTTAGGGGGGGCAGATACGCAGTATTTT
.	.	TRBJ2-1	TRBV18	CASSPGALNEQFF	TGTGCCAGCTCACCGGGAGCGCTCAATGAGCAGTTCTTC
.	.	TRBJ1-4	TRBV5-4	CASSLDPRSATNEKLFF	TGTGCCAGCAGCTTGGATCCCAGGAGTGCAACTAATGAAAAACTGTTTTTT
.	.	TRBJ1-2	TRBV25-1	CASKGLEGYTF	TGTGCCAGCAAGGGTCTGGAGGGCTACACCTTC